A selection of T cell receptor beta chains follows, all from one sample in a study of T cells in Graves' hyperthyroidism and ophthalmopathy. TCRdb processed the multiplex PCR reads anew with MiXCR; each CDR3 protein has one entry. The table shows 200,000 to 250,000 distinct CDR3 sequences, with less than 20% occurring only once. Sequenced material: blood. These TCRs come from a woman between 18 and 29 years old with Graves' ophthalmopathy. The CDR3 runs from the conserved cysteine through the conserved F or W. Each record gives: D gene, J gene, V gene, clone size, CDR3 DNA, CDR3 protein. D genes are given only for firm matches. Clone size appears in some rows only: once, few, many, or a class for an expanded clone.

>-|TRBJ1-5|TRBV27|-
TGTGCCAGCACAGACAGACAGGTTTGCAATCAGCCCCAGCATTTT
CASTDRQVCNQPQHF
>-|TRBJ2-3|TRBV11-1|many
TGTGCCAGCAGCTACCGGGACACGGGATGGGGTACGCAGTATTTT
CASSYRDTGWGTQYF
>TRBD2|TRBJ2-1|TRBV2|few
TGTGCCAGCAATTCTGGGACTAGCGGGAGGTATGAGCAGTTCTTC
CASNSGTSGRYEQFF
>-|TRBJ1-2|TRBV2|many
TGTGCCAGCAGTGGGGCAGGGGTGTCGGGCTACACCTTC
CASSGAGVSGYTF
>TRBD2|TRBJ2-3|TRBV24-1|few
TGTGCCACCAGTGATTCACTAGCGGGGGGGAAAGATACGCAGTATTTT
CATSDSLAGGKDTQYF
>-|TRBJ1-2|TRBV5-8|many
TGTGCCAGCAGCGAGGGATTAGGGGTTAGAGGCTACACCTTC
CASSEGLGVRGYTF
>-|TRBJ1-1|TRBV7-3|many
TGTGCCAGCAGCTTGGGCATGGGGACTGAAGCTTTCTTT
CASSLGMGTEAFF
>TRBD1|TRBJ2-6|TRBV7-9|many
TGTGCCAGCAGCTTAGCGAGGGGACAGGGTGTGTCTGGGGCCAACGTCCTGACTTTC
CASSLARGQGVSGANVLTF
>-|TRBJ1-4|TRBV20-1|many
TGCAGTGCACCCCCGGGACACATTTATACTGCAACTAATGAAAAACTGTTTTTT
CSAPPGHIYTATNEKLFF
>-|TRBJ1-1|TRBV3-1|many
TGTGCCAGCAGCCCGACCGGGCCTAACACTGAAGCTTTCTTT
CASSPTGPNTEAFF
>-|TRBJ2-5|TRBV6-1|many
TGTGCCAGCAGATTACGATCGGGAGAGACCCAGTACTTC
CASRLRSGETQYF
>-|TRBJ1-5|TRBV19|-
TGTGCCAGCCTGGGACGGATCGATCAGCCCCAGCATTTT
CASLGRIDQPQHF
>-|TRBJ2-6|TRBV19|-
TGTGCCAGTAATCCTCGACGCTCTGGGGCCAACGTCCTGACTTTC
CASNPRRSGANVLTF
>TRBD1|TRBJ2-7|TRBV6-2/TRBV6-3|few
TGTGCCAGCAGTGATCCGGGACAGGGGCCCTTCTCAGCCTACGAGCAGTACTTC
CASSDPGQGPFSAYEQYF
>TRBD1|TRBJ2-7|TRBV3-1|many
TGTGCCAGCAGCCCGGGACAGTACTACGAGCAGTACTTC
CASSPGQYYEQYF
>-|TRBJ1-1|TRBV5-1|many
TGCGCCAGCAGCTTAGCTATGGACACTGAAGCTTTCTTT
CASSLAMDTEAFF
>-|TRBJ1-3|TRBV19|-
TGTGCCAGTTCCGATCTAGGTGGAAACACCATATATTTT
CASSDLGGNTIYF
>TRBD2|TRBJ2-7|TRBV27|many
TGTGCCAGCAGTTTGGCGGCTAGCGGGAGTTTCGAGCAGTACTTC
CASSLAASGSFEQYF
>-|TRBJ1-4|TRBV4-1|-
TGCGCCAGCAGCCTCTTACCCTCCGTCGGGACCAAATATGAAAAACTGTTTTTT
CASSLLPSVGTKYEKLFF
>-|TRBJ1-2|TRBV11-3|many
TGTGCCAGCAGCTTAGACACACGACTCTACACCTTC
CASSLDTRLYTF
>TRBD2|TRBJ2-1|TRBV6-1|many
TGTGCCAGCAGTCCTGGACTAGCTCCCTCTGGGACTGAGCAGTTCTTC
CASSPGLAPSGTEQFF
>-|TRBJ1-1|TRBV28|many
TGTGCCAGCAGTTCCTGGAGGGGTGAAGCTTTCTTT
CASSSWRGEAFF
>-|TRBJ2-7|TRBV5-6|many
TGTGCCAGCAGCTTGATAAACGGGGTCTCCTACGAGCAGTACTTC
CASSLINGVSYEQYF
>-|TRBJ2-5|TRBV27|many
TGTGCCAGCAGGGTTAGTCTAAACCTCCAAGAGACCCAGTACTTC
CASRVSLNLQETQYF
>-|TRBJ2-1|TRBV28|-
TGTGCCAGCATTGGGGGGGGCGTTCGGAATGAGCAGTTCTTC
CASIGGGVRNEQFF
>TRBD2|TRBJ2-1|TRBV6-2/TRBV6-3|many
TGTGCCAGCAGTTACTCGGGGTCAACTAGCGGAGCCTACAATGAGCAGTTCTTC
CASSYSGSTSGAYNEQFF
>TRBD1|TRBJ2-7|TRBV2|many
TGTGCCAGCAGTGACACAGGGGGCTCCGAGCAGTACTTC
CASSDTGGSEQYF
>TRBD1|TRBJ2-1|TRBV5-1|many
TGCGCCAGCAGCTTGGGGACAGGGGGAGTTATAGCCCGTGAGCAGTTCTTC
CASSLGTGGVIAREQFF
>-|TRBJ2-7|TRBV19|few
TGTGCCAGTAGTATGGGGCCACACTCCGAGCAGTACTTC
CASSMGPHSEQYF
>-|TRBJ1-1|TRBV29-1|many
TGCAGCGTTGAAGACAGGGTTTCCGAAGCTTTCTTT
CSVEDRVSEAFF
>TRBD1|TRBJ1-1|TRBV12-3/TRBV12-4|few
TGTGCCAGCTCATTTAACCCCGATTCCGGGACAGGGGAAATGAACACTGAAGCTTTCTTT
CASSFNPDSGTGEMNTEAFF
>-|TRBJ2-1|TRBV15|-
TGTGCCACCAGCAGAGGATCAGGGATCAATGAGCAGTTCTTC
CATSRGSGINEQFF
>TRBD2|TRBJ2-7|TRBV20-1|many
TGCAGTGCTAGTCGCGGGAGCGTTTCAACCTACGAGCAGTACTTC
CSASRGSVSTYEQYF
>-|TRBJ1-5|TRBV27|-
TGTGCCAGCGCTGAGGGGCAGGGCAATCAGCCCCAGCATTTT
CASAEGQGNQPQHF
>TRBD2|TRBJ2-7|TRBV3-1|many
TGTGCCAGCAGAGGAAGCGGGAGGTCCGAGCAGTACTTC
CASRGSGRSEQYF
>TRBD2|TRBJ2-7|TRBV29-1|-
TGCAGCGTCTGTTTGATCGGGACTAGCGTGCAGTACTTC
CSVCLIGTSVQYF
>-|TRBJ1-5|TRBV6-1|many
TGTGCCAGTGCACCGGGGAATCAGCCCCAGCATTTT
CASAPGNQPQHF
>-|TRBJ2-1|TRBV5-1|many
TGCGCCAGCAGCTTGGGACAGGACCTTTACAATGAGCAGTTCTTC
CASSLGQDLYNEQFF
>TRBD1|TRBJ1-2|TRBV9|-
TGTGCCAGCAGCGCATCCCGGGACAGGGACTACTATGGCTACACCTTC
CASSASRDRDYYGYTF
>-|TRBJ1-1|TRBV4-2|many
TGTGCCAGCAGCCAAGACATTGCAGGGGCGCGGGGGCTGAACACTGAAGCTTTCTTT
CASSQDIAGARGLNTEAFF
>-|TRBJ1-5|TRBV3-1|many
TGTGCCAGCAGCCCCGGCGGGGGCGGCAATCAGCCCCAGCATTTT
CASSPGGGGNQPQHF
>-|TRBJ2-5|TRBV2|-
TGTGCCAGCAGTGAAGCCGCGGGATTGGGCGGGGAGACCCAGTACTTC
CASSEAAGLGGETQYF
>-|TRBJ1-3|TRBV27|many
TGTGCCAGCAGTGGAACAGGTGGACGTGGAAACACCATATATTTT
CASSGTGGRGNTIYF
>TRBD2|TRBJ2-2|TRBV12-3/TRBV12-4|many
TGTGCCAGCAGTTTACGTCGGCGGGAGTGGAACACCGGGGAGCTGTTTTTT
CASSLRRREWNTGELFF
>-|TRBJ1-4|TRBV28|many
TGTGCCAGCAGCCCCAGGGTCGGGACTAATGAAAAACTGTTTTTT
CASSPRVGTNEKLFF
>TRBD2|TRBJ2-5|TRBV3-1|many
TGTGCCAGCAGCCCCGGGGGGGACCAAGAGACCCAGTACTTC
CASSPGGDQETQYF
>-|TRBJ2-3|TRBV20-1|many
TGCAGTGCTATGGACAGTACAGATACGCAGTATTTT
CSAMDSTDTQYF
>TRBD1|TRBJ1-4|TRBV6-1|many
TGTGCCAGCAGATACAGGGGATCGGGTAATGAAAAACTGTTTTTT
CASRYRGSGNEKLFF
>-|TRBJ2-2|TRBV11-3|many
TGTGCCAGCAGCGCTCCGGGACGTTCGACCGGGGAGCTGTTTTTT
CASSAPGRSTGELFF
>-|TRBJ1-3|TRBV2|few
TGTGCCAGCAGTGAACCGGGTTCCTCTGGAAACGCCATATATTTT
CASSEPGSSGNAIYF
>-|TRBJ2-4|TRBV3-1|many
TGTGCCAGCAGCCAAGATGAAGCCAAAAACATTCAGTACTTC
CASSQDEAKNIQYF
>TRBD2|TRBJ2-1|TRBV5-6|many
TGTGCCAGCAGCCCGGGAGGGTCCTACAATGAGCAGTTCTTC
CASSPGGSYNEQFF
>TRBD1|TRBJ2-3|TRBV13|many
TGTGCCAGCACCCAGGGGGAGAAGGATACGCAGTATTTT
CASTQGEKDTQYF
>-|TRBJ2-2|TRBV19|-
TGTGCCAGTAGTATAGAGGGCAGGGGCACCGGGGAGCTGTTTTTT
CASSIEGRGTGELFF
>TRBD1|TRBJ1-2|TRBV20-1|-
TGCAGTGCTAGGACAGGGCTCTGGAACTATGGCTACACCTTC
CSARTGLWNYGYTF